This TCR beta chain appears in the sequencing data of a study of blood T cell repertoires in COVID-19. Study-wide background: Sites in the United States, Italy and Spain provided acute and convalescent COVID-19 samples. PBMCs, B-cell-depleted T cells, or T cells were the source of the cDNA or gDNA that made up the material.

V was pared by 1 base and J by 7 bases, with 12 bases of the junction left unmatched. This CDR3 contains 17 residues. Germline CDR1 reads LGHNA; CDR2 reads YSLEER. Authors' methods: Reference gene primers were amplified, and this amplification served to estimate nucleated cell counts. Sequenced by immunoSEQ multiplex PCR; TCRdb stores in-frame clones only, minus some. V and J calls and clone size are those listed in that table; D and trimming were worked out from the DNA. The sample contains around 280,000 clones, approximately 84% of which appear only once. Sequenced input: peripheral blood. J is TRBJ1-5 and V is TRBV4-3; 8 bases fit TRBD1. The sequence was collected from a woman aged 25 to 39 who had recovered from COVID-19. The CDR3 sequence: CASSQGTSTGGGQPQHF. The CDR3 bases are TGCGCCAGCAGCCAAGGTACGAGTACAGGGGGAGGACAGCCCCAGCATTTT.